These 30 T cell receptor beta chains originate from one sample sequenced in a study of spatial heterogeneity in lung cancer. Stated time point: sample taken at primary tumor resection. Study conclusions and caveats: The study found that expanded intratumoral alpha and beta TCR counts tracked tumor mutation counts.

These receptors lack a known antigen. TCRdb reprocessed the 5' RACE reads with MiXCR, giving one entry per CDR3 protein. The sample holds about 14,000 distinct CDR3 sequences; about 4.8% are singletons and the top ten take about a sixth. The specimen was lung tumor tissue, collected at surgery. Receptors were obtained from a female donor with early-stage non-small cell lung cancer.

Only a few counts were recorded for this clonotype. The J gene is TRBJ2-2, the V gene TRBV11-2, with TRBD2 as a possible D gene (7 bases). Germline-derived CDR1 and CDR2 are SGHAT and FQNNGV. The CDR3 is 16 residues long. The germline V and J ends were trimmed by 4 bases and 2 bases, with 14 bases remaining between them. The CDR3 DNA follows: TGTGCCAGCAGCTCCTCGGGGGGCCTAAACACCGGGGAGCTGTTTTTT. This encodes CASSSSGGLNTGELFF.

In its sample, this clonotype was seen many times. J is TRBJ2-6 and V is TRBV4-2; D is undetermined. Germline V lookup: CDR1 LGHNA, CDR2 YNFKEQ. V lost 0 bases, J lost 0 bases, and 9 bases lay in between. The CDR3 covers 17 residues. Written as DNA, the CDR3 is TGTGCCAGCAGCCAAGATTTCCTGGGCTCTGGGGCCAACGTCCTGACTTTC. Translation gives CASSQDFLGSGANVLTF.

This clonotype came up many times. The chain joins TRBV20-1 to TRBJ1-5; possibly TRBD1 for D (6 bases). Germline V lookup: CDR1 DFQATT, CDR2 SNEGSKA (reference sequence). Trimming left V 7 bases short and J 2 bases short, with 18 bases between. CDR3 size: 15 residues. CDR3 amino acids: CSGRRGSGGNQPQHF. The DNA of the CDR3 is TGCAGTGGACGACGGGGCTCAGGGGGCAATCAGCCCCAGCATTTT.

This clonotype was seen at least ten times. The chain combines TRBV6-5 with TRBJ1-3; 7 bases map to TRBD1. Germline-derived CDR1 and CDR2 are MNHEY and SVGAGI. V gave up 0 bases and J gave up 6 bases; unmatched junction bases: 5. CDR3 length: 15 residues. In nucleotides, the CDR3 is TGTGCCAGCAGTTACTCGACAGGGTCCTTAAACACCATATATTTT. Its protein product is CASSYSTGSLNTIYF.

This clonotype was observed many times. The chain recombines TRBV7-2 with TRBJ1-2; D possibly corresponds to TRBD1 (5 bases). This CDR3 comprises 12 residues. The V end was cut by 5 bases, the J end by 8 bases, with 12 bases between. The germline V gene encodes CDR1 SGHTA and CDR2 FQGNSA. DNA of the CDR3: TGTGCCAGCAGCACTCGAGAGGGGGGCTACACCTTC. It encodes CASSTREGGYTF.

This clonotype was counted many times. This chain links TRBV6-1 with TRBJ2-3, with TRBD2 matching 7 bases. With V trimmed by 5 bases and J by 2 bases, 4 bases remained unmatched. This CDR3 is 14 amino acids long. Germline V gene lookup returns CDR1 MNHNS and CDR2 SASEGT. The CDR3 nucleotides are TGTGCCAGCAGTCGGGACTACTCCACAGATACGCAGTATTTT. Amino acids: CASSRDYSTDTQYF.

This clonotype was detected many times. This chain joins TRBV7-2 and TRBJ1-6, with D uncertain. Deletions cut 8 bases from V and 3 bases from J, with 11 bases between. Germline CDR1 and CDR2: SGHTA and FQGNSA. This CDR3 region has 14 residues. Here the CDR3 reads CASAPGIYNSPLHF. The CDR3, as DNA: TGTGCCAGCGCCCCCGGGATCTATAATTCACCCCTCCACTTT.

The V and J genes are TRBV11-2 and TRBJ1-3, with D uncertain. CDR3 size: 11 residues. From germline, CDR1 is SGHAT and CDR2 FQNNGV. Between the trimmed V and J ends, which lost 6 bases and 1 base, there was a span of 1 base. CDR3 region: CASRSGNTIYF. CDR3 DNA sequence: TGTGCCAGCAGGTCTGGAAACACCATATATTTT. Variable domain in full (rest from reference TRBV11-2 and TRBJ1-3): EAGVAQSPRYKIIEKRQSVAFWCNPISGHATLYWYQQILGQGPKLLIQFQNNGVVDDSQLPKDRFSAERLKGVDSTLKIQPAKLEDSAVYLCASRSGNTIYFGEGSWLTVV.

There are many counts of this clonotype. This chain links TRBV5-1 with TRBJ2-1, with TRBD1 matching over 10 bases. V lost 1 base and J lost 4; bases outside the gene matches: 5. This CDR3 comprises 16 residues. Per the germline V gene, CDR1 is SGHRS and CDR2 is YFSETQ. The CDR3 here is CASSLFDRGQYNEQFF. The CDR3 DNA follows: TGCGCCAGCAGCTTGTTCGACAGGGGGCAGTACAATGAGCAGTTCTTC.

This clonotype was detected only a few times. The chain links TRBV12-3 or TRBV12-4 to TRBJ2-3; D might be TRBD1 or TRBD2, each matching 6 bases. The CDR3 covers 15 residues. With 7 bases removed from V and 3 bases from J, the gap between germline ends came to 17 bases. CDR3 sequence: CASTRRGTPTDTQYF. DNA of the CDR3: TGTGCCAGCACGCGACGGGGGACACCGACAGATACGCAGTATTTT.

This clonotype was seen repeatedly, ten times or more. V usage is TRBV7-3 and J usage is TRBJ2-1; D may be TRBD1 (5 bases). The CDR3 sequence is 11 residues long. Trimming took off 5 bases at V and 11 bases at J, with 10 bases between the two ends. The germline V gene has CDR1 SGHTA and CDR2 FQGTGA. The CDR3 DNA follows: TGTGCCAGCAGCCGGTCAGGGAAGCAGTTCTTC. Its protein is CASSRSGKQFF.

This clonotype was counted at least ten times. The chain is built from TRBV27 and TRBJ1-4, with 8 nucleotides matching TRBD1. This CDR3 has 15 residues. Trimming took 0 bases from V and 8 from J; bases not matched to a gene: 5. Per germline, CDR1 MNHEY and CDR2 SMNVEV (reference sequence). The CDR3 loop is CASSLSWTGQEKLFF. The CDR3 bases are TGTGCCAGCAGTTTATCCTGGACAGGGCAGGAAAAACTGTTTTTT.

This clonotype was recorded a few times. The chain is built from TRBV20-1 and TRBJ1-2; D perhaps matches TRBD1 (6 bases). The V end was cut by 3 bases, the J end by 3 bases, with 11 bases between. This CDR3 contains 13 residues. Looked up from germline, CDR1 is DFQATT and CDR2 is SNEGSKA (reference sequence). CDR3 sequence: CSASSRGDYGYTF. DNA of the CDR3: TGCAGTGCTAGTTCCAGGGGAGACTATGGCTACACCTTC.

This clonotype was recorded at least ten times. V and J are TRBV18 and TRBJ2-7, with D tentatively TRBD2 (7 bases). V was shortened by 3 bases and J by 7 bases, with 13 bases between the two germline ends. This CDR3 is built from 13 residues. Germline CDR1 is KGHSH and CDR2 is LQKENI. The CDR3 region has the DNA TGTGCCAGCTCACCTCGGGGGGCCGATGAGCAGTACTTC. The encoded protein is CASSPRGADEQYF.

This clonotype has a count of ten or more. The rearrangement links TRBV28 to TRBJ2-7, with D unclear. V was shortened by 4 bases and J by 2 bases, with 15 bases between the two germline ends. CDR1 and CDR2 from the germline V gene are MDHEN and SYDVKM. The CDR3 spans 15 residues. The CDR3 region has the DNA TGTGCCAGCAGTTCAACCGGGCTAAACACCTACGAGCAGTACTTC. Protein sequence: CASSSTGLNTYEQYF.

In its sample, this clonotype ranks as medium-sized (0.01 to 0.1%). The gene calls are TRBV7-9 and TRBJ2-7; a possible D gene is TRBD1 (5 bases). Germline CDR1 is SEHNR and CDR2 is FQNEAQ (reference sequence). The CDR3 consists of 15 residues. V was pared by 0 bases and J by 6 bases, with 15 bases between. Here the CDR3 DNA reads TGTGCCAGCAGCTTAGCGACAGCTCTCATGACCGAGCAGTACTTC. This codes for CASSLATALMTEQYF.

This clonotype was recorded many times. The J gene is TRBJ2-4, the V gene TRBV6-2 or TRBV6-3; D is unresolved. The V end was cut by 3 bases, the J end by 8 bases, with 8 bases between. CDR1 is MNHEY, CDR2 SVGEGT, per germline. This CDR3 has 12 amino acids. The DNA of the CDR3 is TGTGCCAGCAGTTATCCCAGTGACATTCAGTACTTC. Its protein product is CASSYPSDIQYF.

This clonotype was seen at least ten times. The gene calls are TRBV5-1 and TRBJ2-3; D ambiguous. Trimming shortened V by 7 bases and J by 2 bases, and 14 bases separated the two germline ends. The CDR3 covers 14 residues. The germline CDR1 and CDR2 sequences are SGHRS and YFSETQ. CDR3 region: CASARSGYTDTQYF. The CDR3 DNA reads TGCGCCAGCGCTCGTTCGGGCTACACAGATACGCAGTATTTT.

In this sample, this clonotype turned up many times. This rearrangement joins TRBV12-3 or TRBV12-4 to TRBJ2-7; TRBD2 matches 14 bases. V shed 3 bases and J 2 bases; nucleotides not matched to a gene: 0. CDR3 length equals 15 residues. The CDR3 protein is CASSLGLAGAYEQYF. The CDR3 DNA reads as TGTGCCAGCAGTTTGGGACTAGCGGGGGCCTACGAGCAGTACTTC.

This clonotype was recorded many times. The CDR3 protein is CASSPADRGQGGYTF. The CDR3 region has the DNA TGTGCCAGCAGCCCCGCCGACAGGGGGCAGGGAGGCTACACCTTC. J is TRBJ1-2 and V is TRBV4-2; 10 bases map to TRBD1. Germline CDR1 LGHNA, CDR2 YNFKEQ. This CDR3 is 15 amino acids long. J lost 8 bases, V lost 4 bases, and 10 bases had no gene match.

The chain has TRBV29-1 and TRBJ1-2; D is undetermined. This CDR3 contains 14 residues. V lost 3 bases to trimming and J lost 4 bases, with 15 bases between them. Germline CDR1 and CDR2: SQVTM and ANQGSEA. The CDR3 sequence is CSVDAPGTRYGYTF. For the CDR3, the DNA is TGCAGCGTTGACGCCCCCGGAACCCGCTATGGCTACACCTTC.

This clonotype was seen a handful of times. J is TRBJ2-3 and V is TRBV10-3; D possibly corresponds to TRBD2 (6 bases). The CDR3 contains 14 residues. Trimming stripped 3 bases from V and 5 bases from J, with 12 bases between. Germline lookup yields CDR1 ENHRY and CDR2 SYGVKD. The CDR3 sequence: CAISEGPSEDTQYF. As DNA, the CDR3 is TGTGCCATCAGTGAAGGGCCTAGCGAAGATACGCAGTATTTT.

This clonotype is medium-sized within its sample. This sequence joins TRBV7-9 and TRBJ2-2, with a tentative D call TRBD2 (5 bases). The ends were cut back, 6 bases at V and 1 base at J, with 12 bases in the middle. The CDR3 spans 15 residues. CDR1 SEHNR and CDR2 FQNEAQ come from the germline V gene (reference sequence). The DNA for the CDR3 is TGTGCCAGCAGTTACGGTGGAGGGAACACCGGGGAGCTGTTTTTT. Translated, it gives CASSYGGGNTGELFF.

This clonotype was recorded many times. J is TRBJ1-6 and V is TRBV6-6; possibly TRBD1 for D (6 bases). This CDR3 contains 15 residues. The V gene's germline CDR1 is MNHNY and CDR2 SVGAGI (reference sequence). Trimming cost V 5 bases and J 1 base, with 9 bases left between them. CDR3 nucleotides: TGTGCCAGCAGTGGGGGCGCGTCCTATAATTCACCCCTCCACTTT. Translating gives CASSGGASYNSPLHF.

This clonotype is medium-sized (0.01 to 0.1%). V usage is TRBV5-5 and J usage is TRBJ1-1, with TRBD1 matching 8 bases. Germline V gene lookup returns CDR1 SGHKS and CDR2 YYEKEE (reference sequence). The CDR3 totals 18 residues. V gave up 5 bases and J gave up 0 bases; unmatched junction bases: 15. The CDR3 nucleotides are TGTGCCAGCAGACTCCGGGACAGGTCTTCTTGGATGAACACTGAAGCTTTCTTT. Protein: CASRLRDRSSWMNTEAFF.

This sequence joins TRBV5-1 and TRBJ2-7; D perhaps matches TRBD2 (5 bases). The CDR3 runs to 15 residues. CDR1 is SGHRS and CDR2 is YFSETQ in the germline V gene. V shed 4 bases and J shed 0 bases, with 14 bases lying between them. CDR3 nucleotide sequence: TGCGCCAGCAGCGACACTCCCGGGGTCTCCTACGAGCAGTACTTC. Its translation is CASSDTPGVSYEQYF.

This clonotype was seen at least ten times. CDR3: CSVRGGQLNTEAFF. CDR3 coding DNA: TGCAGCGTTCGGGGGGGGCAACTGAACACTGAAGCTTTCTTT. The chain employs TRBV29-1 and TRBJ1-1; the D gene is possibly TRBD1 (6 bases). The CDR3 totals 14 residues. The germline V gene encodes CDR1 SQVTM and CDR2 ANQGSEA. Trimming left V 5 bases short and J 0 bases short, with 13 bases between.

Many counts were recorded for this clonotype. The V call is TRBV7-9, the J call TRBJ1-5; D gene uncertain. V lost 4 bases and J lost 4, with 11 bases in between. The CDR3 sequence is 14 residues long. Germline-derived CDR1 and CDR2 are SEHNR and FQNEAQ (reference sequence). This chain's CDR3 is CASSSPGGNQPQHF. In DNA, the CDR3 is TGTGCCAGCAGCTCTCCGGGAGGGAATCAGCCCCAGCATTTT.

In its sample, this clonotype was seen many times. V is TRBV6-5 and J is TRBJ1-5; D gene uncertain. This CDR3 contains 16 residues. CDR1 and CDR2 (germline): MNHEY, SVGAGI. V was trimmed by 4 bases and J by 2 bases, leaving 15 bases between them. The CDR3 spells CASSSRVWKGNQPQHF. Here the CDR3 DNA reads TGTGCCAGCAGTTCCCGGGTCTGGAAGGGCAATCAGCCCCAGCATTTT.

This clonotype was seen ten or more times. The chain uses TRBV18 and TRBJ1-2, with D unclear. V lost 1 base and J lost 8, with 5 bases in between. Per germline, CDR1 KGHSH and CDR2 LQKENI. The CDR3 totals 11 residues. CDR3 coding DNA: TGTGCCAGCTCACCACAACAGGGCTACACCTTC. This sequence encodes CASSPQQGYTF.